The subject of this entry is one TCR beta chain. The antigen is unknown. This sample was taken from a study of CD8 T cell repertoires and HIV-1 epitope variants. Method: immunoSEQ multiplex PCR; TCRdb's copy keeps in-frame clones and lacks some. The table lists thousands of clones, around 71% of them singletons. Sequences were obtained from cultured CD8+ T cells derived from PBMCs. This TCR derives from a male donor with HIV.

The CDR3 coding sequence is TGTGCCAGCAGTTTTCCCCGAGGGGGTAGAGATACGCAGTATTTT. This sequence encodes CASSFPRGGRDTQYF. The chain employs TRBV27 and TRBJ2-3, with D perhaps matching TRBD1 (6 bases). The CDR3 extends over 15 amino acids. Trimming cost V 3 bases and J 5 bases, with 15 bases left between them. Germline CDR1 is MNHEY and CDR2 is SMNVEV (reference sequence).